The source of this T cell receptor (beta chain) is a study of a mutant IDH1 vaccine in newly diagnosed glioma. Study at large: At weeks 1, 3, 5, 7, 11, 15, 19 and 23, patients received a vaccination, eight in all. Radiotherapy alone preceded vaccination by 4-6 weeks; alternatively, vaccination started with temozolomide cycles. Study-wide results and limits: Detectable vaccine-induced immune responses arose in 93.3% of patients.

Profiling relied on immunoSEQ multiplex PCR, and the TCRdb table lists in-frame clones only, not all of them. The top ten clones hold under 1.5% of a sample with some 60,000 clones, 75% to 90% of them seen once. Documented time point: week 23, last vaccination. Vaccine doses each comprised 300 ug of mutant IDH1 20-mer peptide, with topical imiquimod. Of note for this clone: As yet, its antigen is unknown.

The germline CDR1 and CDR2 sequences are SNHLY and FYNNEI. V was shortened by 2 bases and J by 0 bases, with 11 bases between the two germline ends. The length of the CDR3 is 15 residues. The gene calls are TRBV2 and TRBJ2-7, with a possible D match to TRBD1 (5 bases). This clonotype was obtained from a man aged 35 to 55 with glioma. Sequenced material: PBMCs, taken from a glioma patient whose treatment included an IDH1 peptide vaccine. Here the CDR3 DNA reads TGTGCCAGCAGTGAATCGGAACAGGTCTCCTACGAGCAGTACTTC. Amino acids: CASSESEQVSYEQYF.